What follows is one TCR beta chain and its context. The record originates from a study of high-grade serous ovarian cancer treatment subgroups. TCRdb's copy holds only in-frame clones and misses some; the assay was immunoSEQ multiplex PCR. Among some 40,000 clones, 79% were seen once, and the ten largest hold 3% to 3.5%. The tumor samples were collected prior to definitive surgery or chemotherapy. The germline CDR1 and CDR2 sequences are SEHNR and FQNEAQ (reference sequence). V dropped 6 bases and J dropped 2 bases, with 20 bases sitting between them. The CDR3 is 17 amino acids. The chain joins TRBV7-9 to TRBJ1-3; D might be TRBD1 (6 bases). The receptor's source is a human donor with high-grade serous ovarian cancer. The specimen sequenced was tumor tissue. CDR3 in DNA: TGTGCCAGCAGAGGGGGGGCCCTGGGGGTCCCTGGAAACACCATATATTTT. Protein product: CASRGGALGVPGNTIYF.